These 2 T cell receptor beta chains originate from one sample sequenced in a study of blood T cell repertoires in COVID-19. Method: immunoSEQ multiplex PCR; TCRdb's copy keeps in-frame clones and lacks some. Of 350,000 to 400,000 clones in the sample, about nine tenths were seen once. The sequenced sample was PBMCs or T cells enriched from blood (not recorded which). The receptor set was obtained from a woman in her forties who had been exposed to COVID-19.

The rearrangement uses TRBV5-1 and TRBJ1-1; D remains unclear. The length of the CDR3 is 14 residues. The ends were cut back, 4 bases at V and 0 bases at J, with 10 bases in the middle. Germline loops: CDR1 SGHRS, CDR2 YFSETQ. DNA of the CDR3: TGCGCCAGCAGCGTTGGAGATTTGAACACTGAAGCTTTCTTT. This translates into CASSVGDLNTEAFF.

This clone has a single count. The V gene is TRBV5-1, the J gene TRBJ2-1; 12 bases fit TRBD2. With V trimmed by 3 bases and J by 7 bases, 5 bases remained unmatched. This CDR3 is 15 amino acids long. Germline V gene lookup returns CDR1 SGHRS and CDR2 YFSETQ. In nucleotides, the CDR3 is TGCGCCAGCAGCTATGGACTAGCGGGGCCGAATGAGCAGTTCTTC. Translation: CASSYGLAGPNEQFF.